A single sample gave rise to the 18 T cell receptor beta chains below, sequenced in a study of blood T cell repertoires in COVID-19. Generated by immunoSEQ multiplex PCR, the TCRdb table keeps only in-frame clones and is missing some. The profile shows approximately 210,000 clones, around 90% of them singletons. The sample taken for sequencing was peripheral blood. These receptors were collected from a man aged 25-40 years with acute or convalescent COVID-19.

The J gene is TRBJ2-7, the V gene TRBV20-1; D not resolved. The CDR3 spans 11 residues. The V gene lost 5 bases and the J gene lost 4 bases, with 9 bases spanning the gap. Germline V gives CDR1 DFQATT, CDR2 SNEGSKA (reference sequence). CDR3 DNA sequence: TGCAGTGCTCATGGAGAGTACGAGCAGTACTTC. Its translation: CSAHGEYEQYF.

V gene TRBV3-1 (or the pseudogene TRBV3-2) combines with J gene TRBJ2-7, with unresolved D. Germline V lookup: CDR1 LGHDT, CDR2 YNNKEL (reference sequence). Trimming removed 5 bases at V and 6 bases at J, with 11 bases between. This CDR3 contains 12 residues. The CDR3 protein is CASSEMGLEQYF. CDR3 coding DNA: TGTGCCAGCAGCGAAATGGGCCTCGAGCAGTACTTC.

This chain connects TRBV4-2 to TRBJ1-2, with TRBD1 matching 12 bases. This CDR3 has 20 amino acids. The germline CDR1 and CDR2 sequences are LGHNA and YNFKEQ. The junction had 15 bases not matched to a gene; V was cut back by 0 bases and J by 4 bases. The CDR3 DNA is TGTGCCAGCAGCCAAGAGGTGTTATTTGGGACAGGGGGCTCTTTCTATGGCTACACCTTC. Its translation is CASSQEVLFGTGGSFYGYTF.

The chain carries TRBV11-2 and TRBJ2-7; TRBD1 is a possible D gene (6 bases). The germline V and J ends were trimmed by 1 base and 9 bases, with 16 bases remaining between them. This CDR3 region has 14 residues. Germline V lookup: CDR1 SGHAT, CDR2 FQNNGV. The CDR3 here is CASSLVGRTAWQYF. The CDR3 coding sequence is TGTGCCAGCAGCTTAGTGGGTCGGACAGCGTGGCAGTACTTC.

The gene calls are TRBV4-1 and TRBJ1-1; perhaps TRBD1 as D (5 bases). V was cut by 2 bases and J by 5 bases, with 12 bases left in between. CDR1 and CDR2 from the germline V gene are MGHRA and YSYEKL. The CDR3 runs 14 residues. The DNA of the CDR3 is TGCGCCAGCAGCCAATTAGGGAAGGGGACTGAAGCTTTCTTT. This translates into CASSQLGKGTEAFF.

V gene TRBV5-1 combines with J gene TRBJ1-2; a weak D match, TRBD1 (5 bases). The CDR3 sequence is 15 residues long. V shed 5 bases and J shed 4 bases, with 18 bases lying between them. Germline V lookup: CDR1 SGHRS, CDR2 YFSETQ. The CDR3 loop reads CASRTGQGGGYGYTF. The CDR3 DNA is TGCGCCAGCAGGACGGGCCAGGGAGGTGGCTATGGCTACACCTTC. The full variable domain, with the rest looked up from reference TRBV5-1 and TRBJ1-2, is KAGVTQTPRYLIKTRGQQVTLSCSPISGHRSVSWYQQTPGQGLQFLFEYFSETQRNKGNFPGRFSGRQFSNSRSEMNVSTLELGDSALYLCASRTGQGGGYGYTFGSGTRLTVV.

The chain couples TRBV28 to TRBJ1-5, with D possibly matching TRBD1 (6 bases). V was shortened by 4 bases and J by 4 bases, with 11 bases between the two germline ends. The CDR3 length is 14 residues. Germline CDR1 reads MDHEN; CDR2 reads SYDVKM. The CDR3 region is CASSYGTPNQPQHF. In DNA form, the CDR3 reads TGTGCCAGCAGTTATGGGACACCTAATCAGCCCCAGCATTTT.

The V call is TRBV6-1, the J call TRBJ2-7, with a tentative D call TRBD2 (5 bases). The CDR3 loop spans 17 amino acids. V gave up 4 bases and J gave up 4 bases, with 23 bases separating them. Germline lookup yields CDR1 MNHNS and CDR2 SASEGT. This CDR3 reads CASSGNPTGIGPYEQYF. Written as DNA, the CDR3 is TGTGCCAGCAGTGGGAATCCTACGGGGATAGGGCCTTACGAGCAGTACTTC.

This sequence joins TRBV15 and TRBJ1-5; D call uncertain. V dropped 0 bases and J dropped 4 bases, with 4 bases sitting between them. CDR1 LNHNV and CDR2 YYDKDF come from the germline V gene (reference sequence). CDR3 length: 13 amino acids. The CDR3: CATSRDPNQPQHF. CDR3 sequence (DNA): TGTGCCACCAGCAGAGATCCGAATCAGCCCCAGCATTTT.

The chain uses TRBV7-9 and TRBJ1-3; D is possibly TRBD1 (6 bases). The CDR3 has 18 residues. The germline V gene encodes CDR1 SEHNR and CDR2 FQNEAQ (reference sequence). Trimming stripped 5 bases from V and 3 bases from J, with 23 bases between. This CDR3 reads CASSATGWIFGVGNTIYF. The CDR3 coding sequence is TGTGCCAGCAGCGCCACAGGGTGGATCTTCGGGGTTGGAAACACCATATATTTT.

This clone has a single count. This sequence joins TRBV30 and TRBJ2-2; possible D gene TRBD1, 5 bases. Trimming cost V 3 bases and J 6 bases, with 5 bases left between them. CDR3 length equals 11 residues. Germline V gene lookup returns CDR1 GTSNPN and CDR2 SVGIG (reference sequence). The CDR3 is CAWSRAGELFF. CDR3 in DNA: TGTGCCTGGAGCAGGGCCGGGGAGCTGTTTTTT.

The genes are TRBV11-2 and TRBJ2-5; TRBD2 agrees at 8 bases. CDR3 length: 14 amino acids. CDR1 and CDR2 (germline): SGHAT, FQNNGV. J lost 5 bases, V lost 5 bases, and 7 bases had no gene match. Written as DNA, the CDR3 is TGTGCCAGCAGCCCCGTGGGCGGGGGGGAGACCCAGTACTTC. It yields the protein CASSPVGGGETQYF.

The sample holds a few counts of this clone. The chain recombines TRBV10-3 with TRBJ1-1; weak D call: TRBD1 (6 bases). Germline V gene data show CDR1 as ENHRY and CDR2 as SYGVKD. V lost 5 bases, J lost 2 bases, and 12 bases lay in between. This CDR3 has 14 amino acids. CDR3 in DNA: TGTGCCATCAGTTTCGGGGGGACAAACACTGAAGCTTTCTTT. It yields the protein CAISFGGTNTEAFF.

The chain combines TRBV2 with TRBJ2-7; 8 positions agree with TRBD2. Losses at the gene ends were 8 bases for V and 0 bases for J; bases not matched to a gene: 21. The germline V gene has CDR1 SNHLY and CDR2 FYNNEI. The CDR3 contains 19 residues. The CDR3 is CASFLAGLAGAQSSYEQYF. The CDR3 nucleotides are TGTGCCAGCTTTTTGGCGGGTCTAGCGGGTGCACAGAGCTCCTACGAGCAGTACTTC.

V gene TRBV28 combines with J gene TRBJ1-5, with D perhaps TRBD1 (5 bases). V lost 1 base to trimming and J lost 0 bases, with 10 bases between them. CDR3 length: 16 residues. Germline loops: CDR1 MDHEN, CDR2 SYDVKM. CDR3 in DNA: TGTGCCAGCAGTTTATTCGGGGGTGATAGCAATCAGCCCCAGCATTTT. Protein sequence: CASSLFGGDSNQPQHF.

The chain links TRBV27 to TRBJ2-6, with a possible D match to TRBD1 (5 bases). Germline lookup yields CDR1 MNHEY and CDR2 SMNVEV (reference sequence). V dropped 5 bases and J dropped 0 bases, with 20 bases sitting between them. CDR3 length equals 19 residues. CDR3 in DNA: TGTGCCAGCAGTACCAGGGTGGGGCGCTCCAACTCTGGGGCCAACGTCCTGACTTTC. This codes for CASSTRVGRSNSGANVLTF.

The V and J genes are TRBV4-1 and TRBJ2-7, with 10 bases matching TRBD1. Germline CDR1 MGHRA, CDR2 YSYEKL. The CDR3 runs to 19 residues. V was clipped by 3 bases and J by 6 bases; unmatched bases: 20. The DNA for the CDR3 is TGCGCCAGCAGCCAGGTGATCGGGACAGGGGCTTTTTCAGCTTCCGAGCAGTACTTC. The encoded protein is CASSQVIGTGAFSASEQYF.

Here the CDR3 reads CASSAPGTGNYEQYF. The CDR3 region has the DNA TGCGCCAGCAGCGCCCCCGGGACAGGGAACTACGAGCAGTACTTC. The rearrangement joins TRBV5-1 to TRBJ2-7; TRBD1 matches at 9 bases. With V trimmed by 4 bases and J by 3 bases, 8 bases remained unmatched. From germline, CDR1 is SGHRS and CDR2 YFSETQ. The CDR3 is made up of 15 amino acids.